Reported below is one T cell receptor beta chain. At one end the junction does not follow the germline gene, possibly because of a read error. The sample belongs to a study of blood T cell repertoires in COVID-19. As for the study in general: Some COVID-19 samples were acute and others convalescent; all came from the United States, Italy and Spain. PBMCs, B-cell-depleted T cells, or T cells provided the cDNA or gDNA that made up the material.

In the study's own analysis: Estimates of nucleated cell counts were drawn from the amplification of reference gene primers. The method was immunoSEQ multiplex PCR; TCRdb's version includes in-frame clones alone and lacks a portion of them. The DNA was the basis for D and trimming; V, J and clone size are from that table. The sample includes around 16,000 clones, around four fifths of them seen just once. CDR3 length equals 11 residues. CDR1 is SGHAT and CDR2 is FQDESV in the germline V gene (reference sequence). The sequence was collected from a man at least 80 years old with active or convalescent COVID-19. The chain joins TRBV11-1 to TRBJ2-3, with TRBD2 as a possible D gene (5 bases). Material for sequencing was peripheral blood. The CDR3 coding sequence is TGTGCCAGCAGCTTGACCCTAGGACTTGTTTTT. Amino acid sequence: CASSLTLGLVF.